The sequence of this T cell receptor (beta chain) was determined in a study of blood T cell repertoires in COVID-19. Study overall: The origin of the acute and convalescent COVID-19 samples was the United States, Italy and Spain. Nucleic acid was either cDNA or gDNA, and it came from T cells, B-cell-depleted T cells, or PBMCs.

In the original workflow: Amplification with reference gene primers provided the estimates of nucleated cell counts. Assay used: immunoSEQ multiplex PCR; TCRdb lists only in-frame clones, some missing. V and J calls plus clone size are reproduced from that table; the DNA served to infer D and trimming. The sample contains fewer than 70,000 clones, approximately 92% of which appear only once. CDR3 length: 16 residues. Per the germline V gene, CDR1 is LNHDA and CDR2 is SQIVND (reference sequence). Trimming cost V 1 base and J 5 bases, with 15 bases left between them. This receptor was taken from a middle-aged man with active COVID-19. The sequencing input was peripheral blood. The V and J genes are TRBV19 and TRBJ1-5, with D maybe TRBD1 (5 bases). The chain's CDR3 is CASSIGVAGRDQPQHF. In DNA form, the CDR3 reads TGTGCCAGTAGTATAGGGGTAGCGGGACGGGATCAGCCCCAGCATTTT.